Ten or more counts support the clone carrying this T cell receptor (beta chain). Its antigen is not known. TCRdb processed the 5' RACE reads anew with MiXCR; each CDR3 protein has one entry. The sample carries more than 150,000 distinct CDR3 sequences, about 20% recorded once. These data are taken from a study of CD8 T cells in ankylosing spondylitis. Findings and limits, study-wide: Significant enrichment of disease-linked clones was reported in matched ankylosing spondylitis synovial fluid.

CDR1 SNHLY and CDR2 FYNNEI come from the germline V gene. The CDR3 covers 19 residues. J was trimmed by 0 bases and V by 4 bases; bases with no gene match: 11. This chain links TRBV2 with TRBJ2-4, with 11 bases matching TRBD1. This TCR was sampled from a male donor aged 10 to 30 with ankylosing spondylitis or in good health (not recorded which). The sample consisted of blood, either unsorted or a sorted T cell fraction (not recorded which). As DNA, the CDR3 is TGTGCCAGCAGTGGGGGGGGACAGGGGGGAAAGCTAGCCAAAAACATTCAGTACTTC. As protein: CASSGGGQGGKLAKNIQYF.